This TCR beta chain is drawn from a study of technical replicates of blood from several donors. Trimming left V 1 base short and J 8 bases short, with 21 bases between. The CDR3 covers 17 residues. Germline values: CDR1 LGHNA, CDR2 YNFKEQ. The method was immunoSEQ multiplex PCR; TCRdb's version includes in-frame clones alone and lacks a portion of them. The sample lists tens of thousands of clones, 85% to 95% seen once, with 0.25% in the top ten. V usage is TRBV4-2 and J usage is TRBJ1-5; no clear D gene. This sequence was found in a human donor in good health. Input material: T cells isolated from PBMCs. The CDR3 DNA follows: TGTGCCAGCAGCCAAGCCGGCACAGACGCCCGGGGTGAGCCCCAGCATTTT. It specifies CASSQAGTDARGEPQHF.